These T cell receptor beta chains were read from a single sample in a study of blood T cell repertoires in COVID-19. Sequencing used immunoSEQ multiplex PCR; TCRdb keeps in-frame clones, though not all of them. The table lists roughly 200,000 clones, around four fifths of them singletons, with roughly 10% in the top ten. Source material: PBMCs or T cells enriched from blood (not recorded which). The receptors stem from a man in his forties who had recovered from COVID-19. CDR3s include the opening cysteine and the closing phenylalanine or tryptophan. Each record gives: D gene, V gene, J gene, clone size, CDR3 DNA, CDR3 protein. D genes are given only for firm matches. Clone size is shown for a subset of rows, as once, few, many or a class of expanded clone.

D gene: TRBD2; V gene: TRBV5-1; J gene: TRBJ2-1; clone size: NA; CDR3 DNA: TGCGCCAGCAGCATAGGACTAGCGGGAGTCGATGAGCAGTTCTTC; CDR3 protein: CASSIGLAGVDEQFF
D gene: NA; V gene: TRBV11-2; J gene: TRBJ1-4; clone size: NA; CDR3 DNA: TGTGCCAGCAGCTTGGGGGGGCTTGCAACTAATGAAAAACTGTTTTTT; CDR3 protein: CASSLGGLATNEKLFF
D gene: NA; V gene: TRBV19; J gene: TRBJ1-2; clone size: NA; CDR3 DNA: TGTGCCAGTAGAGAGGCCATCTACTATGGCTACACCTTC; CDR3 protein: CASREAIYYGYTF
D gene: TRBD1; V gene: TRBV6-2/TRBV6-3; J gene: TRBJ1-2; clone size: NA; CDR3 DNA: TGTGCCAGCAGCCCGGGAAGATACGGGACAGGGACGGATGGCTACACCTTC; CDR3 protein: CASSPGRYGTGTDGYTF
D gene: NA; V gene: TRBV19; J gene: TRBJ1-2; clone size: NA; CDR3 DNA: TGTGCCAGTAGTGTCACAGGGAAGGGCTACACCTTC; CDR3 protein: CASSVTGKGYTF
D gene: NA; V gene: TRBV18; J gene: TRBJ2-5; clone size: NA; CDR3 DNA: TGTGCCAGCTCACGCAGCGAAGGGGTTCAAGAGACCCAGTACTTC; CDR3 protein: CASSRSEGVQETQYF
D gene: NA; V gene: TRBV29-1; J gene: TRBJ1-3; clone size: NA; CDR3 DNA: TGCAGCGTTGTTGGCGGAAACACCATATATTTT; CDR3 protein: CSVVGGNTIYF
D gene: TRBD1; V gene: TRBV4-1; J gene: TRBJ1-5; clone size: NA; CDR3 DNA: TGCGCCAGCAGCCAAACCAGACAGGGAGGTCAGCCCCAGCATTTT; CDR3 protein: CASSQTRQGGQPQHF
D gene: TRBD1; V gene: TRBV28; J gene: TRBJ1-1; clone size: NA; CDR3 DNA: TGTGCCAGCAGGGGGACAGGCGGGGCTGAAGCTTTCTTT; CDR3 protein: CASRGTGGAEAFF
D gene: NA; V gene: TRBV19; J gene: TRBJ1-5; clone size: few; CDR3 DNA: TGTGCCACCGAGGGTAGCAATCAGCCCCAGCATTTT; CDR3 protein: CATEGSNQPQHF
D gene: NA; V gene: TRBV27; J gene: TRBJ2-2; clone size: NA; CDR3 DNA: TGTGCCAGCCGCAGGCACCTAGCGCGTAAAACCGGGGAGCTGTTTTTT; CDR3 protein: CASRRHLARKTGELFF
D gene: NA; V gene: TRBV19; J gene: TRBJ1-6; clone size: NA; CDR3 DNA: TGTGCCAGTAGTATTCTGGTCCAGGGCTATAATTCACCCCTCCACTTT; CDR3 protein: CASSILVQGYNSPLHF
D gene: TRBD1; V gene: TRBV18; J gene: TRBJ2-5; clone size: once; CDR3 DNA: TGTGCCAGCTCACTGACAGGGGGGGAAGAGACCCAGTACTTC; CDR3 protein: CASSLTGGEETQYF
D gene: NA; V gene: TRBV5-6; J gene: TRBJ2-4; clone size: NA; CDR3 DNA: TGTGCCAGCAGCGGGATTGGGGGGGCCGGTAACATTCAGTACTTC; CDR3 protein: CASSGIGGAGNIQYF
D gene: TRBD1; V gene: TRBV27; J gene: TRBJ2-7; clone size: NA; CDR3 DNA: TGTGCCAGCAGCGCCGGGACAGGGTTTATCCACGAGCAGTACTTC; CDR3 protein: CASSAGTGFIHEQYF
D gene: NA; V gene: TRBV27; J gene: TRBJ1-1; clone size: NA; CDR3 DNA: TGTGCCAGCAGTTTAAGGGGTTCGGGCACTGAAGCTTTCTTT; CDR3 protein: CASSLRGSGTEAFF
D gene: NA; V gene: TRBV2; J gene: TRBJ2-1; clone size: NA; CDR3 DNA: TGTGCCAGCAGGGGGTCGGGGAATGAGCAGTTCTTC; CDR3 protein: CASRGSGNEQFF
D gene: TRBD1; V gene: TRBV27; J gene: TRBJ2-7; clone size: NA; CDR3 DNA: TGTGCCAGCGGCAGACAGGGTGGGTCCTACGAGCAGTACTTC; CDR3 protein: CASGRQGGSYEQYF
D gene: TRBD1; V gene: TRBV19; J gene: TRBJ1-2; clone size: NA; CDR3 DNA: TGTGCCAGTACCAACAGGGGGCTATCTCGCGGCTACACCTTC; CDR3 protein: CASTNRGLSRGYTF
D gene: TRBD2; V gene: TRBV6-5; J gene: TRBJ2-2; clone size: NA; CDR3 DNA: TGTGCCAGGACGCGCGGGAGGGAGGGCACCGGGGAGCTGTTTTTT; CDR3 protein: CARTRGREGTGELFF
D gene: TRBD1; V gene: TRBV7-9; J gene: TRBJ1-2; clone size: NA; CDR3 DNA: TGTGCCAGCAGCTGGACAGGGCGGAGATATGGCTACACCTTC; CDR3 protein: CASSWTGRRYGYTF
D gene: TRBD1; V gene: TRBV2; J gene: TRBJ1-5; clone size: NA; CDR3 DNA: TGTGCCAGCAGTAGGACAGGGGGCAGGGCCAATCAGCCCCAGCATTTT; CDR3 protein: CASSRTGGRANQPQHF
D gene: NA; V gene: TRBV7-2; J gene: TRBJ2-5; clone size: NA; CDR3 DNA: TGTGCCAGCAGCTTAGCTTTAATGCGGGGAGAGACCCAGTACTTC; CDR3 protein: CASSLALMRGETQYF
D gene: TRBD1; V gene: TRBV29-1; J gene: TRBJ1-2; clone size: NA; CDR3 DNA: TGCAGCGCGGGACAGGGGAGTAACTATGGCTACACCTTC; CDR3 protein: CSAGQGSNYGYTF
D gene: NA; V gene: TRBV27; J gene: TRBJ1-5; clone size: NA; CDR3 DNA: TGTGCCAGCAGTTTAAATCGCGGTCCGAATCAGCCCCAGCATTTT; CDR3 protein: CASSLNRGPNQPQHF
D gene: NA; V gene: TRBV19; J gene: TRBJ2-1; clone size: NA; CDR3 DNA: TGTGCCAGTAGCACTCGAGCGTCCAGCTCCTACAATGAGCAGTTCTTC; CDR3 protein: CASSTRASSSYNEQFF
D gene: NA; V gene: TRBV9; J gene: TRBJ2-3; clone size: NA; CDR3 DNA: TGTGCCAGCAGCGTCTCCAGCGGAGCAGATACGCAGTATTTT; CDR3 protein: CASSVSSGADTQYF
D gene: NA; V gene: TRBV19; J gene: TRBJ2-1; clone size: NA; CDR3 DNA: TGTGCCAGTGGGGCAGGAGCCTACAATGAGCAGTTCTTC; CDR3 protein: CASGAGAYNEQFF
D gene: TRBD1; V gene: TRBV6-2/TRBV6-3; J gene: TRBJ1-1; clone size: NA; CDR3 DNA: TGTGCCAGCAGTTTTTCAGGGGGTGAAACTGAAGCTTTCTTT; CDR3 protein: CASSFSGGETEAFF
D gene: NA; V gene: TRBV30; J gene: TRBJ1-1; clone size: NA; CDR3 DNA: TGTGCCTGGAGTTTCGGGACTGAAGCTTTCTTT; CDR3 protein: CAWSFGTEAFF
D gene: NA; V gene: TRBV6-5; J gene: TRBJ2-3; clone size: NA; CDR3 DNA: TGTGCCAGCACTGGAGGGCCCCTTGGGGATACGCAGTATTTT; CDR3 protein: CASTGGPLGDTQYF
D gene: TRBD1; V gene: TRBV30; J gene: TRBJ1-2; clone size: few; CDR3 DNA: TGTGCCTGGAGTGTACGGGACAGGGCTAACTATGGCTACACCTTC; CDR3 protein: CAWSVRDRANYGYTF
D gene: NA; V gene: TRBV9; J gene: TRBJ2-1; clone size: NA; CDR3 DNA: TGTGCCAGCAGCGCGACGGCAGGGACGGGGGATGAGCAGTTCTTC; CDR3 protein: CASSATAGTGDEQFF
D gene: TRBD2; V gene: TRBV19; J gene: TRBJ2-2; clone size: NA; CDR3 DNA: TGTGCCAGTATGCTAGCGGGAACCGGGGAGCTGTTTTTT; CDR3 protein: CASMLAGTGELFF
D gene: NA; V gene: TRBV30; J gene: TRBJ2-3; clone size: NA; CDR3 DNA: TGTGCCTGGGGGACTGTCGCAGATACGCAGTATTTT; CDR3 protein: CAWGTVADTQYF
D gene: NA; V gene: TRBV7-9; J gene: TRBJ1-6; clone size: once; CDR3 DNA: TGTGCCAGCGGGAGGGCAGGGACTAATTCACCCCTCCACTTT; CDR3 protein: CASGRAGTNSPLHF
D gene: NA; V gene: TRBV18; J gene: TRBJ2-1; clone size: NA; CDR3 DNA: TGTGCCAGCTCACCTACCCGCGAGAATGAGCAGTTCTTC; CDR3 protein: CASSPTRENEQFF
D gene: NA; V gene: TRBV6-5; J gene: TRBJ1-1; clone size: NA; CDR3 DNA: TGTGCCAGCAGACCACAGGGTGGACTTTCGGGGGAAGCTTTCTTT; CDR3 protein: CASRPQGGLSGEAFF
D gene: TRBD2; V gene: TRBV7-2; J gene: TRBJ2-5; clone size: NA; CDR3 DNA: TGTGCCAGCAGTACCCGACTAGCGGGAGGGGGGGAGACCCAGTACTTC; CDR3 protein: CASSTRLAGGGETQYF
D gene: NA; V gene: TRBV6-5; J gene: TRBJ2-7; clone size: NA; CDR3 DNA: TGTGCCAGCAGTTCACCAGGGGTGGGGGCCTACGAGCAGTACTTC; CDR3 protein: CASSSPGVGAYEQYF
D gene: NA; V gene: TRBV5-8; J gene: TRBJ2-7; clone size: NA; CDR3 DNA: TGTGCCAGCAGCTTGGGGGATCGGGGCGAGCAGTACTTC; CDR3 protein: CASSLGDRGEQYF
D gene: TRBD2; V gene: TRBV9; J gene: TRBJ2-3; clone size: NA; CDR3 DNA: TGTGCCAGCAGCGTTAGCGGGAGGGGACAAGATACGCAGTATTTT; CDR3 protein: CASSVSGRGQDTQYF
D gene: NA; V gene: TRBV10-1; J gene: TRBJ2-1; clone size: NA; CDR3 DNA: TGCGCCAGCTCCCTTACTGGGAGGTTCAATGAGCAGTTCTTC; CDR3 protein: CASSLTGRFNEQFF
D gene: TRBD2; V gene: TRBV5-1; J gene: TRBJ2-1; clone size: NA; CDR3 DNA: TGCGCCAGCAGCCTACTAGCGGGAGGGCGCAATGAGCAGTTCTTC; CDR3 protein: CASSLLAGGRNEQFF
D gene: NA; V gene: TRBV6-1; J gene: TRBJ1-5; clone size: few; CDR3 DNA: TGTGCCAGCAGTGAAGGTCAGGGCCCTCAGCCCCAGCATTTT; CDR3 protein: CASSEGQGPQPQHF
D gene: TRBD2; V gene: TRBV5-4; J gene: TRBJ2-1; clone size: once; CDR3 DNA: TGTGCCAGCAGCTTGGCAGCGGGAGGTTCCTACAATGAGCAGTTCTTC; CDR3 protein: CASSLAAGGSYNEQFF
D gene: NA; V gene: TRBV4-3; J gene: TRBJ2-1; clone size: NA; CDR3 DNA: TGCGCCAGCAGCCAAGATTTTGGGCCCCCCCCTGAGCAGTTCTTC; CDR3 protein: CASSQDFGPPPEQFF
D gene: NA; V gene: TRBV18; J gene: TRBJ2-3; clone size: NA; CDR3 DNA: TGTGCCAGCTCACTGGGACTTTTAGATACGCAGTATTTT; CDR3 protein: CASSLGLLDTQYF
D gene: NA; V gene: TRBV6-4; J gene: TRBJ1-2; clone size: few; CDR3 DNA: TGTGCCAGCAGTCCGACGGGGGTTGGTCATGGCTACACCTTC; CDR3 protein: CASSPTGVGHGYTF
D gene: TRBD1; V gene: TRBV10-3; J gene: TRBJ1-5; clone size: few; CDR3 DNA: TGTGCCACCGGGGATGGTATCGGGACAGGGTCGGGTCAGCCCCAGCATTTT; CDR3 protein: CATGDGIGTGSGQPQHF